Each of the 27 T cell receptor beta chains below was sequenced from the same sample in a study of blood T cell repertoires in COVID-19. Generated by immunoSEQ multiplex PCR, the TCRdb table keeps only in-frame clones and is missing some. Of about 370,000 clones detected, about 90% appear once; the ten largest clones hold under 4%. The specimen sequenced was peripheral blood. Receptors originate from a woman younger than 45 with COVID-19, enrolled during active disease.

The chain has TRBV11-3 and TRBJ2-3; TRBD1 agrees at 8 bases. CDR1 SGHNT and CDR2 YENEEA come from the germline V gene. V shed 1 base and J 1 base; nucleotides not matched to a gene: 10. The CDR3 loop spans 18 amino acids. CDR3 sequence reads: CASSLAYRGALRTDTQYF. CDR3 DNA sequence: TGTGCCAGCAGCTTAGCCTACAGGGGGGCACTTCGCACAGATACGCAGTATTTT. The full variable domain, completed using reference TRBV11-3 and TRBJ2-3, is EAGVVQSPRYKIIEKKQPVAFWCNPISGHNTLYWYLQNLGQGPELLIRYENEEAVDDSQLPKDRFSAERLKGVDSTLKIQPAELGDSAVYLCASSLAYRGALRTDTQYFGPGTRLTVL.

This clone was recorded only once. This rearrangement joins TRBV7-2 to TRBJ1-4; 8 nucleotides line up with TRBD1. The CDR3 extends over 14 amino acids. Losses at the gene ends were 5 bases for V and 3 bases for J; bases not matched to a gene: 2. Germline lookup yields CDR1 SGHTA and CDR2 FQGNSA. CDR3 in amino acids: CASSLTGANEKLFF. CDR3 nucleotides: TGTGCCAGCAGCCTGACAGGGGCTAATGAAAAACTGTTTTTT.

The chain couples TRBV4-2 to TRBJ2-3; 11 bases match TRBD2. With V trimmed by 0 bases and J by 6 bases, 2 bases remained unmatched. Germline values: CDR1 LGHNA, CDR2 YNFKEQ. There are 15 residues in the CDR3. CDR3 sequence (DNA): TGTGCCAGCAGCCAAGATAGCGGGGGGGCGGATACGCAGTATTTT. This codes for CASSQDSGGADTQYF.

This clone has just one count. This sequence joins TRBV7-2 and TRBJ2-7, with D perhaps matching TRBD1 (6 bases). CDR1 is SGHTA, CDR2 FQGNSA, per germline. V lost 3 bases and J lost 3, with 24 bases in between. The CDR3 totals 18 residues. The CDR3, as DNA: TGTGCCAGCAGCTTGGACCCCCCTTCGACAGGTTTGATCTACGAGCAGTACGTC. Translating it yields CASSLDPPSTGLIYEQYV.

Note on this clone: Additional DNA sequences in this sample encode the identical CDR3. This chain connects TRBV11-2 to TRBJ1-1; possible D gene TRBD1, 5 bases. Looked up from germline, CDR1 is SGHAT and CDR2 is FQNNGV. V was shortened by 3 bases and J by 5 bases, with 10 bases between the two germline ends. The CDR3 spans 13 residues. CDR3 sequence: CASSFRGGTEAFF. As DNA, the CDR3 is TGTGCCAGCAGCTTTCGCGGGGGGACTGAAGCTTTCTTT.

The V and J genes are TRBV10-3 and TRBJ2-1, with TRBD2 matching 10 bases. V lost 4 bases and J lost 4; bases outside the gene matches: 4. Germline V lookup: CDR1 ENHRY, CDR2 SYGVKD. This CDR3 has 15 residues. DNA of the CDR3: TGTGCCATCAGTGCAACTAGCGGGGTTTACAATGAGCAGTTCTTC. Translated: CAISATSGVYNEQFF.

The V call is TRBV7-2, the J call TRBJ2-3; 7 nucleotides align to TRBD2. The J segment lost 7 bases and the V segment lost 6 bases, leaving 10 bases of the junction unmatched. This CDR3 is built from 14 residues. Germline CDR1 SGHTA, CDR2 FQGNSA. CDR3 loop: CASSPGGDRNTQYF. In DNA form, the CDR3 reads TGTGCCAGCAGTCCTGGGGGGGATCGGAATACGCAGTATTTT. Together with reference TRBV7-2 and TRBJ2-3, the CDR3 gives the full variable domain: GAGVSQSPSNKVTEKGKDVELRCDPISGHTALYWYRQSLGQGLEFLIYFQGNSAPDKSGLPSDRFSAERTGGSVSTLTIQRTQQEDSAVYLCASSPGGDRNTQYFGPGTRLTVL.

The chain joins TRBV6-2 or TRBV6-3 to TRBJ1-2; a weak D match, TRBD1 (5 bases). The V and J ends lost 6 bases and 4 bases respectively, with 15 bases between them. CDR1 is MNHEY, CDR2 SVGEGT, per germline. This CDR3 is built from 14 residues. The CDR3 reads CASRPTSGPYGYTF. CDR3 DNA: TGTGCCAGCAGACCTACCTCAGGGCCCTATGGCTACACCTTC.

With regard to this clone: Other DNA sequences in this specimen translate into the identical CDR3. The chain couples TRBV19 to TRBJ2-5; D perhaps matches TRBD1 (5 bases). CDR3 length: 14 residues. From germline, CDR1 is LNHDA and CDR2 SQIVND (reference sequence). With 5 bases removed from V and 4 bases from J, the gap between germline ends came to 14 bases. This CDR3 is CASSLRASGETQYF. Written as DNA, the CDR3 is TGTGCCAGTAGTCTCAGGGCTTCGGGAGAGACCCAGTACTTC.

The rearrangement links TRBV5-4 to TRBJ2-3; 10 positions agree with TRBD2. CDR3 length equals 14 residues. V lost 5 bases, J lost 5 bases, and 5 bases stayed unmatched. In germline, CDR1 is SGHNT, CDR2 YYREEE (reference sequence). CDR3 residues: CASRLAGNVDTQYF. As DNA, the CDR3 is TGTGCCAGCAGACTAGCGGGAAACGTAGATACGCAGTATTTT.

This clone was observed a few times. The chain employs TRBV28 and TRBJ2-1, with TRBD2 as a possible D gene (6 bases). The V end lost 4 bases, the J end lost 4 bases, and 17 bases lay between the germline ends. The CDR3 contains 16 residues. Germline V lookup: CDR1 MDHEN, CDR2 SYDVKM. This CDR3 is CASSSVPGLTYNEQFF. The CDR3 DNA sequence: TGTGCCAGCAGTTCAGTTCCGGGACTGACGTACAATGAGCAGTTCTTC.

V is TRBV12-3 or TRBV12-4 and J is TRBJ2-7; D unclear. Trimming took 8 bases from V and 1 from J, leaving 12 bases between them. The CDR3 covers 13 residues. The CDR3 DNA reads TGTGCCAGCGCCGGTACTCCTTCCTACGAGCAGTACGTC. Its protein is CASAGTPSYEQYV.

This rearrangement joins TRBV27 to TRBJ1-1, with TRBD1 as a possible D gene (6 bases). The CDR3 has 13 amino acids. The V gene lost 3 bases and the J gene lost 5 bases, with 10 bases spanning the gap. CDR1 is MNHEY, CDR2 SMNVEV, per germline (reference sequence). CDR3 coding DNA: TGTGCCAGCAGTTTGGGCAGGGGAACTGAAGCTTTCTTT. It translates to CASSLGRGTEAFF.

This clone was recorded once. V is TRBV27 and J is TRBJ2-7; the D is unclear. The V gene lost 5 bases and the J gene lost 6 bases, with 17 bases spanning the gap. Germline lookup yields CDR1 MNHEY and CDR2 SMNVEV (reference sequence). This CDR3 comprises 14 residues. CDR3 loop: CASSPSDRLVEQYF. The DNA for the CDR3 is TGTGCCAGCAGTCCGTCAGATAGGCTAGTCGAGCAGTACTTC.

This clone occurred a few times. The V gene is TRBV7-6, the J gene TRBJ2-7; TRBD1 aligns across 9 bases. With 3 bases clipped from V and 2 bases from J, the junction kept 11 bases outside the gene matches. Germline lookup yields CDR1 SGHVS and CDR2 FNYEAQ. CDR3 length: 17 residues. The CDR3 sequence: CASSLGQGFGSTYEQYF. As DNA, the CDR3 is TGTGCCAGCAGCTTGGGACAGGGATTTGGATCGACCTACGAGCAGTACTTC.

CDR3 loop: CASSVGPTGSYEQYF. CDR3 coding DNA: TGTGCCAGCAGCGTAGGTCCCACAGGCTCCTACGAGCAGTACTTC. The chain couples TRBV9 to TRBJ2-7; maybe TRBD1 (5 bases). The V gene's germline CDR1 is SGDLS and CDR2 YYNGEE. The CDR3 is 15 residues long. V shed 0 bases and J shed 0 bases, with 10 bases lying between them.

This clone has just one count. The chain couples TRBV10-3 to TRBJ2-1, with 8 bases aligning to TRBD2. This CDR3 comprises 14 residues. After removal of 10 bases from V and 5 bases from J, the junction contained 10 bases not matched to a gene. Per the germline V gene, CDR1 is ENHRY and CDR2 is SYGVKD. CDR3 bases: TGTGCCACAGCCGGACTAGCCCAAAACAATGAGCAGTTCTTC. It is translated as CATAGLAQNNEQFF.

This clone has only a few counts. The CDR3 nucleotides read TGTGCCAGCAGTGATCCGGCCCGACAGGGTCCCTACAATCAGCCCCAGCATTTT. Its protein product is CASSDPARQGPYNQPQHF. The chain employs TRBV2 and TRBJ1-5, with TRBD1 matching 7 bases. Looked up from germline, CDR1 is SNHLY and CDR2 is FYNNEI. V gave up 3 bases and J gave up 3 bases; unmatched junction bases: 14. There are 18 residues in the CDR3.

This clone was observed a handful of times. The chain carries TRBV4-3 and TRBJ2-1; TRBD2 aligns across 9 bases. The CDR3 has 17 residues. Trimming cost V 1 base and J 2 bases; bases outside gene matches: 6. Germline CDR1 reads LGHNA; CDR2 reads YSLEER. The CDR3 sequence is CASSQAFGTSTYNEQFF. CDR3 DNA sequence: TGCGCCAGCAGCCAAGCGTTCGGGACTAGCACCTACAATGAGCAGTTCTTC.

CDR3 loop: CATSGVAPGQYQETQYF. CDR3 bases: TGTGCCACCAGTGGTGTTGCCCCAGGCCAGTACCAAGAGACCCAGTACTTC. The chain combines TRBV24-1 with TRBJ2-5; unclear D gene. Germline-derived CDR1 and CDR2 are KGHDR and SFDVKD. This CDR3 is 17 amino acids long. V was trimmed by 5 bases and J by 0 bases, leaving 18 bases between them.

The chain employs TRBV4-3 and TRBJ1-3; TRBD1 is a possible D gene (6 bases). The CDR3 contains 16 residues. Trimming took off 0 bases at V and 4 bases at J, with 13 bases between the two ends. The germline V gene encodes CDR1 LGHNA and CDR2 YSLEER. CDR3 bases: TGCGCCAGCAGCCAAGATGTGGGGGCCGGAGGAAACACCATATATTTT. Translating it yields CASSQDVGAGGNTIYF.

The chain couples TRBV21-1 to TRBJ2-7; TRBD1, the D gene given by the table, was not confirmed from the DNA. TRBV21-1 is a pseudogene segment. This CDR3 has 12 residues. CDR3 in DNA: TGTGCCAGCAGCCCCAGGGGTGGCGAGCAGTACGTC. Translated: CASSPRGGEQYV.

The chain couples TRBV12-1 to TRBJ1-2; the table gives TRBD1 as D, unverified against the DNA. TRBV12-1 represents a pseudogene. The CDR3 covers 13 residues. The DNA for the CDR3 is TGTGCCACCCCGACAGGGGGCGCGTCTGGCTACACCTTC. This codes for CATPTGGASGYTF.

The rearrangement joins TRBV27 to TRBJ2-5; weak D call: TRBD2 (5 bases). Germline V gene sequence: CDR1 MNHEY, CDR2 SMNVEV (reference sequence). The ends were cut back, 5 bases at V and 9 bases at J, with 16 bases in the middle. The CDR3 sequence is 13 residues long. In nucleotides, the CDR3 is TGTGCCAGCAGTCCCGGGATCCTCCCCCCCCAGTACTTC. Translating it yields CASSPGILPPQYF.

The genes are TRBV12-3 or TRBV12-4 and TRBJ1-2, with 7 bases that match TRBD1. This CDR3 is 13 amino acids long. With V trimmed by 6 bases and J by 4 bases, 5 bases remained unmatched. Written as DNA, the CDR3 is TGTGCCAGCAGCCGACAGGGAGTCTATGGCTACACCTTC. Encoded protein: CASSRQGVYGYTF.

The chain employs TRBV11-3 and TRBJ2-2; unclear D gene. Looked up from germline, CDR1 is SGHNT and CDR2 is YENEEA. Trimming removed 5 bases from V and 0 bases from J, with 13 bases in between. This CDR3 has 16 residues. The CDR3 DNA follows: TGTGCCAGCAGCCCCCAAGACCAGGCGAACACCGGGGAGCTGTTTTTT. This translates into CASSPQDQANTGELFF.

This clone has more than one count but fewer than ten. This chain uses TRBV4-1 with TRBJ2-2, with D hard to call. CDR1 MGHRA and CDR2 YSYEKL come from the germline V gene. Trimming pared 1 base from V and 6 bases from J, leaving 9 bases between. This CDR3 is 14 amino acids long. Here the CDR3 reads CASSQGLPPGELFF. In DNA, the CDR3 is TGCGCCAGCAGCCAAGGACTCCCCCCCGGGGAGCTGTTTTTT.